This T cell receptor (beta chain) appears in the sequencing data of a study of a mutant IDH1 vaccine in newly diagnosed glioma. The overall study: Week 47 marked visit V13, whereas week 35 marked visit V12.

Time point: week 35, safety follow-up. A single vaccine dose contained 300 ug of mutant IDH1 20-mer peptide, and topical imiquimod was used with it. Generated by immunoSEQ multiplex PCR, the TCRdb table keeps only in-frame clones and is missing some. The profile covers fewer than 70,000 clones, with around nine tenths appearing a single time and 2% to 2.5% taken by the ten largest. Overall study results and limits: Shifts in the top peripheral T cell clonotypes seemed unrelated to pseudoprogression. The study observed vaccine-induced immune responses in 90% to 95% of patients.

A word on this clone: Antigen: not known.

The starting material was PBMCs, obtained from a glioma patient whose treatment included an IDH1 peptide vaccine. The TCR comes from a man younger than 45 with glioma.

The CDR3, as DNA: TGTGCCAGCACCCCCAACAGGGGGTTTAACTATGGCTACACCTTC. Its translation is CASTPNRGFNYGYTF. The rearrangement uses TRBV28 and TRBJ1-2; 8 nucleotides line up with TRBD1. This CDR3 comprises 15 residues. Germline V CDR1 and CDR2: MDHEN, SYDVKM. The J segment lost 1 base and the V segment lost 7 bases, leaving 8 bases of the junction unmatched.